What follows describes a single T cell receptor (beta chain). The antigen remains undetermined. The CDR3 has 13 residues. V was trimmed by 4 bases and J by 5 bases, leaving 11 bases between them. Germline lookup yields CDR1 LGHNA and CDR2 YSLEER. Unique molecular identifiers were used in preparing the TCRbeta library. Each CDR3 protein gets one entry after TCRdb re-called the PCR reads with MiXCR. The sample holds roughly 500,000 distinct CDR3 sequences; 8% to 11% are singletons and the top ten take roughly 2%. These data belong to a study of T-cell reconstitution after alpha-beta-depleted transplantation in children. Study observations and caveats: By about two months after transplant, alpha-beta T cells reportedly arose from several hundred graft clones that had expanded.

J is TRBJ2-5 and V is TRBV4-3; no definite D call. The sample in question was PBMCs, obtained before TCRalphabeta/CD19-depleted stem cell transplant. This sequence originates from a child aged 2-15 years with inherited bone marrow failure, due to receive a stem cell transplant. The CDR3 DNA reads TGCGCCAGCAGCCGAGAGAGGCAGGAGACCCAGTACTTC. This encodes CASSRERQETQYF.